What follows is one T cell receptor (beta chain) and its context. This sample is drawn from a study of blood T cells in healthy people across ages. Germline V gives CDR1 MDHEN, CDR2 SYDVKM. V was clipped by 6 bases and J by 0 bases, with 20 bases between them. CDR3 size: 17 residues. The use of a sample-barcoded 5' primer and a J-beta primer mix characterized a second PCR of about 7 to 12 cycles. Tags on each cDNA molecule came from a template-switch adaptor with 12 random nucleotides. A single record per CDR3 protein comes from TCRdb applying MiXCR to the 5' RACE reads. The data contain around 1,000,000 distinct CDR3 sequences, roughly a quarter of them singletons. The data were also submitted as part of a second study, on T cells of mothers and their children. Per that study: When mothers and children were related, their normalized repertoire overlap, which was always slightly higher, did not differ significantly from that of unrelated pairs.

This TCR was sampled from a girl aged 2 to 10 in good health. This chain connects TRBV28 to TRBJ2-5; weak D call: TRBD2 (6 bases). The material sequenced was blood. The CDR3 region is CASRSPRGLRYQETQYF. CDR3 nucleotides: TGTGCCAGCAGGTCCCCGAGGGGACTCCGGTACCAAGAGACCCAGTACTTC.